Presented here are 23 T cell receptor beta chains from one specimen sequenced in a study of beta chain features in type 1 diabetes. General study findings and limits: A moderate, significant TCRB CDR3 shortening appeared in type 1 diabetes across four CD4+ subsets.

Sequenced material consisted of expressed TCRB transcripts (all of the isolated RNA was reverse transcribed). The protocol was immunoSEQ multiplex PCR, while the TCRdb copy is restricted to in-frame clones and leaves out a portion. The sample carries 28,000 or so clones, 65% recorded once. Their target antigens are unknown. Sequencing input: Tregs from blood. The receptors were gathered from a woman in her thirties with type 1 diabetes.

CDR3: CASSLGVGTDTQYF. CDR3 DNA sequence: TGTGCCAGCAGTCTAGGGGTCGGGACAGATACGCAGTATTTT. V and J are TRBV6-5 and TRBJ2-3; TRBD1 is a possible D gene (5 bases). The CDR3 totals 14 residues. Germline values: CDR1 MNHEY, CDR2 SVGAGI. Between the trimmed V and J ends, which lost 5 bases and 3 bases, there was a span of 12 bases.

This clone was picked up a small number of times. The V and J genes are TRBV5-8 and TRBJ2-7; TRBD1 aligns across 9 bases. CDR3 length equals 15 residues. Germline CDR1 is SGHTS and CDR2 is YDEGEE. With V trimmed by 3 bases and J by 6 bases, 10 bases remained unmatched. The CDR3 DNA is TGTGCCAGCAGCTCCTGGGGACAGGGAGAACGCGAGCAGTACTTC. This encodes CASSSWGQGEREQYF.

This clone was observed a handful of times. The gene calls are TRBV28 and TRBJ2-5; TRBD2 might be the D (6 bases). The assigned J gene may be wrong: the sequence end matches TRBJ2-7 better. From germline, CDR1 is MDHEN and CDR2 SYDVKM. CDR3 length equals 13 residues. CDR3 sequence reads: CASSTGSYYEQYF. For the CDR3, the DNA is TGTGCCAGCAGTACCGGGAGCTACTACGAGCAGTACTTC.

The rearrangement uses TRBV6-5 and TRBJ1-1; no clear D gene. From germline, CDR1 is MNHEY and CDR2 SVGAGI. V lost 2 bases and J 3 bases, leaving 7 bases between the germline ends. This CDR3 region has 13 residues. This CDR3 reads CASSYGLYTEAFF. The CDR3 coding sequence is TGTGCCAGCAGTTACGGACTATACACTGAAGCTTTCTTT.

By frequency in the sample, this clone is medium-sized (0.01 to 0.1%). J is TRBJ2-7 and V is TRBV23-1; the match to TRBD2 covers 7 bases. TRBV23-1 is an ORF for which the function is uncertain. CDR3 length equals 17 residues. V shed 2 bases, J shed 3 bases, and the junction held 13 bases outside the gene matches. In DNA, the CDR3 is TGCGCCAGCAGTCAAGATGGACCAGGGAGGGCGATCTACGAGCAGTACTTC. Its protein is CASSQDGPGRAIYEQYF.

The chain links TRBV16 to TRBJ1-2; D is unresolved. V was pared by 5 bases and J by 1 base, with 8 bases between. The length of the CDR3 is 13 residues. Germline values: CDR1 KGHSY, CDR2 FQNENV. CDR3 DNA sequence: TGTGCCAGCAGCTTCAAGAGTAACTATGGCTACACCTTC. Its translation: CASSFKSNYGYTF. Together with reference TRBV16 and TRBJ1-2, the CDR3 gives the full variable domain: GEEVAQTPKHLVRGEGQKAKLYCAPIKGHSYVFWYQQVLKNEFKFLISFQNENVFDETGMPKERFSAKCLPNSPCSLEIQATKLEDSAVYFCASSFKSNYGYTFGSGTRLTVV.

The chain employs TRBV5-1 and TRBJ2-7; a weak D match, TRBD1 (5 bases). The CDR3 is 13 amino acids. The V end was cut by 5 bases, the J end by 6 bases, with 15 bases between. The germline CDR1 and CDR2 sequences are SGHRS and YFSETQ. The CDR3 DNA reads TGCGCCAGCAGTTCCCTAGGGGCAGCCGAGCAGTACTTC. Amino acids: CASSSLGAAEQYF.

The V gene is TRBV14, the J gene TRBJ2-2, with D unresolved. V shed 1 base and J shed 5 bases, with 14 bases lying between them. There are 16 residues in the CDR3. Germline CDR1 reads SGHDN; CDR2 reads FVKESK. In DNA form, the CDR3 reads TGTGCCAGCAGCCAAGCCGCCCTTCTATGGACCGGGGAGCTGTTTTTT. This gives the protein CASSQAALLWTGELFF.

This chain uses TRBV5-4 with TRBJ2-3; D might be TRBD1 (5 bases). Germline values: CDR1 SGHNT, CDR2 YYREEE (reference sequence). The length of the CDR3 is 15 residues. V lost 0 bases and J lost 2, with 10 bases in between. CDR3 residues: CASSLEGRATDTQYF. DNA of the CDR3: TGTGCCAGCAGCTTGGAAGGCAGGGCCACAGATACGCAGTATTTT.

J is TRBJ2-2 and V is TRBV10-2; D perhaps matches TRBD1 (6 bases). Trimming removed 6 bases at V and 6 bases at J, with 14 bases between. CDR1 is WSHSY and CDR2 is SAAADI in the germline V gene. This CDR3 has 14 amino acids. Here the CDR3 reads CASRVTGWSGELFF. The CDR3 nucleotides read TGCGCCAGCAGAGTAACAGGGTGGTCCGGGGAGCTGTTTTTT.

To note about this clone: The junction departs from germline at one end; a sequencing error may be responsible. The J gene is TRBJ1-2, the V gene TRBV7-9; D possibly corresponds to TRBD1 (5 bases). This CDR3 region has 14 residues. CDR1 is SEHNR, CDR2 FQNEAQ, per germline (reference sequence). As DNA, the CDR3 is TGTGCCGGCAGCCTGGGGCAGAATAACTATGGCTACACCTTC. It specifies CAGSLGQNNYGYTF.

The rearrangement joins TRBV5-1 to TRBJ2-5, with TRBD2 matching over 11 bases. CDR1 SGHRS and CDR2 YFSETQ come from the germline V gene. CDR3 length: 15 residues. The trim removed 1 base at V and 4 bases at J, leaving 3 bases unmatched. The CDR3 region has the DNA TGCGCCAGCAGCTTGCAACTAGCGGGAGTAGAGACCCAGTACTTC. Encoded protein: CASSLQLAGVETQYF.

This clone was picked up one time. The chain employs TRBV7-9 and TRBJ2-3, with TRBD1 matching over 7 bases. The CDR3 is made up of 16 amino acids. From germline, CDR1 is SEHNR and CDR2 FQNEAQ (reference sequence). V gave up 1 base and J gave up 4 bases; unmatched junction bases: 8. The CDR3 region is CASSLVGRGYPDTQYF. CDR3 DNA: TGTGCCAGCAGCTTAGTGGGCAGGGGGTATCCAGATACGCAGTATTTT.

The rearrangement joins TRBV5-1 to TRBJ2-7; 9 bases line up with TRBD1. The germline V gene has CDR1 SGHRS and CDR2 YFSETQ. The CDR3 has 14 residues. V lost 0 bases to trimming and J lost 4 bases; unmatched junction nucleotides: 2. CDR3 residues: CASSLVGQGYEQYF. The CDR3 nucleotides read TGCGCCAGCAGCTTGGTGGGACAGGGTTACGAGCAGTACTTC.

This chain links TRBV7-3 with TRBJ2-3, with TRBD2 identical over 7 bases. From germline, CDR1 is SGHTA and CDR2 FQGTGA. This CDR3 comprises 14 residues. V was clipped by 3 bases and J by 0 bases; unmatched bases: 0. The CDR3 region has the DNA TGTGCCAGCAGCTTTAGCGGGAGCACAGATACGCAGTATTTT. Its protein product is CASSFSGSTDTQYF.

The V gene is TRBV5-1, the J gene TRBJ2-5; D gene uncertain. The CDR3 is 13 amino acids. The V and J ends lost 1 base and 6 bases respectively, with 10 bases between them. Per germline, CDR1 SGHRS and CDR2 YFSETQ. The CDR3 sequence is CASSLNSWQTQYF. As DNA, the CDR3 is TGCGCCAGCAGCTTGAATAGCTGGCAGACCCAGTACTTC.

The chain couples TRBV7-2 to TRBJ2-1; no clear D gene. V gave up 1 base and J gave up 6 bases, with 7 bases separating them. Germline lookup yields CDR1 SGHTA and CDR2 FQGNSA. The CDR3 length is 13 residues. CDR3 nucleotide sequence: TGTGCCAGCAGCTTAGGGTCGGGCAATGAGCAGTTCTTC. Its protein is CASSLGSGNEQFF.

The chain joins TRBV7-9 to TRBJ1-2; 7 nucleotides agree with TRBD1. V shed 6 bases, J shed 0 bases, and the junction held 4 bases outside the gene matches. Germline lookup yields CDR1 SEHNR and CDR2 FQNEAQ (reference sequence). The CDR3 length is 14 residues. For the CDR3, the DNA is TGTGCCAGCAGTGGGACAGATCCTAACTATGGCTACACCTTC. It encodes CASSGTDPNYGYTF.

A single count supports this clone. The chain uses TRBV21-1 and TRBJ1-1; the table assigns TRBD1, which was not confirmed against the DNA. TRBV21-1 is termed a pseudogene. There are 14 residues in the CDR3. CDR3 residues: CASNVRVRGTEAFF. For the CDR3, the DNA is TGTGCCAGCAACGTCAGGGTTAGGGGCACTGAAGCTTTCTTT.

Only a few counts were recorded for this clone. The J gene is TRBJ1-2, the V gene TRBV6-5; D unresolved. Trimming took off 4 bases at V and 8 bases at J, with 17 bases between the two ends. The germline V gene has CDR1 MNHEY and CDR2 SVGAGI. This CDR3 is 14 amino acids long. This CDR3 reads CASSFVAEDGGYTF. For the CDR3, the DNA is TGTGCCAGCAGTTTTGTAGCGGAGGACGGCGGCTACACCTTC.

This clone was seen more than once but under ten times. The chain recombines TRBV10-3 with TRBJ2-1; D call uncertain. From germline, CDR1 is ENHRY and CDR2 SYGVKD. This CDR3 has 17 residues. Trimming took 2 bases from V and 0 from J, leaving 14 bases between them. CDR3 bases: TGTGCCATCAGTGAGAACCACCAGAGAGGCTCCTACAATGAGCAGTTCTTC. This encodes CAISENHQRGSYNEQFF.

This clone has only a few counts. This sequence joins TRBV7-2 and TRBJ2-1; D perhaps matches TRBD1 (5 bases). In germline, CDR1 is SGHTA, CDR2 FQGNSA. With 0 bases removed from V and 0 bases from J, the gap between germline ends came to 6 bases. The CDR3 runs 15 residues. The CDR3 nucleotides read TGTGCCAGCAGCTTAGCGGGGCTCTCCTACAATGAGCAGTTCTTC. Amino acid sequence: CASSLAGLSYNEQFF. Combining the CDR3 with reference TRBV7-2 and TRBJ2-1 gives the whole variable domain GAGVSQSPSNKVTEKGKDVELRCDPISGHTALYWYRQSLGQGLEFLIYFQGNSAPDKSGLPSDRFSAERTGGSVSTLTIQRTQQEDSAVYLCASSLAGLSYNEQFFGPGTRLTVL.

The chain uses TRBV5-1 and TRBJ2-5, with a tentative D call TRBD1 (5 bases). The V and J ends lost 2 bases and 5 bases respectively, with 13 bases between them. Per the germline V gene, CDR1 is SGHRS and CDR2 is YFSETQ. This CDR3 is 14 amino acids long. The CDR3 loop reads CASSFRTLPETQYF. The CDR3 nucleotides read TGCGCCAGCAGCTTCCGGACACTTCCGGAGACCCAGTACTTC.